One sample yielded the 28 T cell receptor beta chains listed below, sequenced in a study of blood T cell repertoires in COVID-19. Libraries were prepared by immunoSEQ multiplex PCR; TCRdb keeps only in-frame clonotypes and omits some of them. This table has 200,000 to 250,000 clones, around 85% appearing once. The sequencing sample was made of peripheral blood. Receptors originate from a man aged 60-69 years with acute or convalescent COVID-19.

The genes are TRBV6-6 and TRBJ1-1; D perhaps matches TRBD1 (5 bases). Trimming stripped 0 bases from V and 6 bases from J, with 17 bases between. The germline gives CDR1 MNHNY, CDR2 SVGAGI (reference sequence). This CDR3 contains 16 residues. In nucleotides, the CDR3 is TGTGCCAGCAGTTACTCGGGGGACGGGGGTTCCGCTGAAGCTTTCTTT. Encoded protein: CASSYSGDGGSAEAFF.

The V and J genes are TRBV18 and TRBJ2-2, with 7 bases fitting TRBD2. Trimming took 4 bases from V and 5 from J; bases not matched to a gene: 10. Per the germline V gene, CDR1 is KGHSH and CDR2 is LQKENI. CDR3 length: 16 residues. The CDR3 is CASSREGPTLTGELFF. In DNA, the CDR3 is TGTGCCAGCTCACGGGAGGGCCCCACTCTTACCGGGGAGCTGTTTTTT.

The rearrangement uses TRBV5-1 and TRBJ2-3, with 9 bases aligning to TRBD1. V lost 0 bases and J lost 4; bases outside the gene matches: 6. Germline V gene data show CDR1 as SGHRS and CDR2 as YFSETQ. The CDR3 covers 16 residues. CDR3 in amino acids: CASSLAGTGMADTQYF. The CDR3 DNA is TGCGCCAGCAGCTTGGCCGGGACAGGGATGGCAGATACGCAGTATTTT.

The chain employs TRBV27 and TRBJ2-7; possibly TRBD1 for D (6 bases). The V gene lost 6 bases and the J gene lost 3 bases, with 15 bases spanning the gap. The CDR3 consists of 14 residues. Germline V gene lookup returns CDR1 MNHEY and CDR2 SMNVEV (reference sequence). CDR3 in amino acids: CASSLTGFFYEQYF. The CDR3 region has the DNA TGTGCCAGCAGCCTGACAGGATTTTTCTACGAGCAGTACTTC.

The rearrangement joins TRBV2 to TRBJ2-7, with D perhaps TRBD1 (5 bases). This CDR3 is 18 amino acids long. Germline assignment: CDR1 SNHLY and CDR2 FYNNEI. V lost 2 bases, J lost 3 bases, and 23 bases lay in between. DNA of the CDR3: TGTGCCAGCAGTGAATATCCTAGTTCTAGAGAGGACAACTACGAGCAGTACTTC. This codes for CASSEYPSSREDNYEQYF. Full variable domain (missing parts from reference TRBV2 and TRBJ2-7): EPEVTQTPSHQVTQMGQEVILRCVPISNHLYFYWYRQILGQKVEFLVSFYNNEISEKSEIFDDQFSVERPDGSNFTLKIRSTKLEDSAMYFCASSEYPSSREDNYEQYFGPGTRLTVT.

The J gene is TRBJ1-5, the V gene TRBV2; possible D gene TRBD1, 5 bases. CDR1 is SNHLY, CDR2 FYNNEI, per germline. This CDR3 spans 14 amino acids. V was pared by 6 bases and J by 6 bases, with 15 bases between. CDR3 bases: TGTGCCAGCAGGGAGGAGGGGCGCTTTCAGCCCCAGCATTTT. Amino acids: CASREEGRFQPQHF.

This clone occurred a few times. This sequence joins TRBV3-1 (or the pseudogene TRBV3-2) and TRBJ2-4, with a possible D match to TRBD2 (6 bases). The V gene lost 2 bases and the J gene lost 0 bases, with 17 bases spanning the gap. This CDR3 is built from 18 residues. Per germline, CDR1 LGHDT and CDR2 YNNKEL (reference sequence). The DNA of the CDR3 is TGTGCCAGCAGCCAAACTAGCAGTTACCCTCTAGCCAAAAACATTCAGTACTTC. This translates into CASSQTSSYPLAKNIQYF.

CDR3 amino acids: CASSRGQNQPQHF. In DNA form, the CDR3 reads TGTGCCAGCAGCCGGGGACAGAATCAGCCCCAGCATTTT. This chain uses TRBV7-9 with TRBJ1-5, with 7 nucleotides matching TRBD1. The CDR3 consists of 13 residues. Trimming cost V 5 bases and J 4 bases; bases outside gene matches: 2. Germline V CDR1 and CDR2: SEHNR, FQNEAQ (reference sequence).

A single count supports this clone. V usage is TRBV19 and J usage is TRBJ1-1, with 9 bases that match TRBD1. Trimming took 2 bases from V and 1 from J; bases not matched to a gene: 2. The CDR3 runs to 15 residues. CDR1 is LNHDA, CDR2 SQIVND, per germline (reference sequence). The CDR3 protein is CASSIRGQGNTEAFF. The CDR3 DNA follows: TGTGCCAGTAGTATAAGGGGACAGGGGAACACTGAAGCTTTCTTT.

This chain joins TRBV7-3 and TRBJ1-2, with TRBD1 identical over 11 bases. Trimming cost V 4 bases and J 7 bases; bases outside gene matches: 5. The CDR3 loop spans 14 amino acids. Germline V lookup: CDR1 SGHTA, CDR2 FQGTGA. CDR3 coding DNA: TGTGCCAGCAGCTCAGGACAGGGGGCGAGTGGCTACACCTTC. As protein: CASSSGQGASGYTF.

This chain connects TRBV19 to TRBJ1-1; no clear D gene. CDR3 length equals 13 residues. Germline V gives CDR1 LNHDA, CDR2 SQIVND (reference sequence). The ends were cut back, 6 bases at V and 4 bases at J, with 12 bases in the middle. CDR3 protein: CASSPGGATEAFF. The CDR3 nucleotides are TGTGCCAGTAGCCCAGGTGGCGCCACTGAAGCTTTCTTT.

This clone was counted a few times. The chain uses TRBV2 and TRBJ2-1; TRBD1 aligns across 7 bases. Germline loops: CDR1 SNHLY, CDR2 FYNNEI. This CDR3 has 15 amino acids. After removal of 3 bases from V and 3 bases from J, the junction contained 5 bases not matched to a gene. CDR3 sequence: CASSEGDSHYNEQFF. Here the CDR3 DNA reads TGTGCCAGCAGTGAGGGGGACAGCCACTACAATGAGCAGTTCTTC.

The V and J genes are TRBV28 and TRBJ2-7; TRBD2 agrees at 13 bases. The trim removed 8 bases at V and 1 base at J, leaving 8 bases unmatched. The CDR3 extends over 16 amino acids. Germline CDR1 MDHEN, CDR2 SYDVKM. The CDR3 coding sequence is TGTGCCAGCGGACTGGGGACTAGCGGGACTTCCTACGAGCAGTACTTC. Its translation: CASGLGTSGTSYEQYF.

The chain is built from TRBV27 and TRBJ1-4; TRBD1 aligns across 7 bases. This CDR3 has 16 residues. Unmatched junction bases numbered 11, after V lost 6 bases and J lost 4 bases. Germline values: CDR1 MNHEY, CDR2 SMNVEV (reference sequence). CDR3 nucleotides: TGTGCCAGCAGAGGGTCCGCGGGACAGCGTAATGAAAAACTGTTTTTT. Translating it yields CASRGSAGQRNEKLFF.

This CDR3 is CASSYQDTGGYTF. The DNA of the CDR3 is TGTGCCAGCAGTTATCAGGATACAGGAGGCTACACCTTC. The J gene is TRBJ1-2, the V gene TRBV6-2 or TRBV6-3; perhaps TRBD1 as D (5 bases). The germline CDR1 and CDR2 sequences are MNHEY and SVGEGT. V was trimmed by 3 bases and J by 8 bases, leaving 13 bases between them. The CDR3 totals 13 residues.

This clone was seen a handful of times. The J gene is TRBJ2-2, the V gene TRBV14; 12 bases align to TRBD2. This CDR3 spans 17 amino acids. V dropped 4 bases and J dropped 1; count of bases not matched to a gene: 4. CDR1 SGHDN and CDR2 FVKESK come from the germline V gene. The CDR3 bases are TGTGCCAGCAGCCGCGGACTAGCGGGAAGGAACACCGGGGAGCTGTTTTTT. It is translated as CASSRGLAGRNTGELFF.

Only a few counts were recorded for this clone. The CDR3, as DNA: TGTGCCAGCAGCTCTTACCGAACGGAGGGCACCGGGGAGCTGTTTTTT. Encoded protein: CASSSYRTEGTGELFF. The chain recombines TRBV9 with TRBJ2-2, with a possible D match to TRBD2 (6 bases). V was trimmed by 4 bases and J by 4 bases, leaving 17 bases between them. Germline CDR1 and CDR2: SGDLS and YYNGEE. The CDR3 runs 16 residues.

The chain employs TRBV10-2 and TRBJ2-7; 10 nucleotides match TRBD1. With 6 bases clipped from V and 4 bases from J, the junction kept 6 bases outside the gene matches. Germline lookup yields CDR1 WSHSY and CDR2 SAAADI. The CDR3 sequence is 14 residues long. The CDR3 region has the DNA TGCGCCAGCAGCCTCGGGACAGGGGAATACGAGCAGTACTTC. This codes for CASSLGTGEYEQYF.

The V call is TRBV6-2 or TRBV6-3, the J call TRBJ2-3; 16 bases map to TRBD2. The V gene end was trimmed by 0 bases and the J gene end by 2 bases; junction bases not matched to a gene: 8. CDR1 MNHEY and CDR2 SVGEGT come from the germline V gene. This CDR3 region has 20 residues. In nucleotides, the CDR3 is TGTGCCAGCAGTTACTCCGGGCCGGGACTAGCGGGAGGGCCCACAGATACGCAGTATTTT. Amino acid sequence: CASSYSGPGLAGGPTDTQYF.

This sequence joins TRBV12-3 or TRBV12-4 and TRBJ1-5; D ambiguous. V was cut by 0 bases and J by 6 bases, with 6 bases left in between. This CDR3 spans 13 amino acids. The CDR3 here is CASSLARSQPQHF. CDR3 sequence (DNA): TGTGCCAGCAGTTTAGCGCGGAGTCAGCCCCAGCATTTT.

The chain has TRBV7-6 and TRBJ2-1; 8 bases align to TRBD2. CDR3 length equals 16 residues. J lost 6 bases, V lost 1 base, and 8 bases had no gene match. The germline gives CDR1 SGHVS, CDR2 FNYEAQ. The CDR3: CASSLVAGLESNEQFF. The CDR3 coding sequence is TGTGCCAGCAGCTTAGTAGCGGGACTAGAGAGCAATGAGCAGTTCTTC. The entire variable domain, with the rest obtained from reference TRBV7-6 and TRBJ2-1, is as follows: GAGVSQSPRYKVTKRGQDVALRCDPISGHVSLYWYRQALGQGPEFLTYFNYEAQQDKSGLPNDRFSAERPEGSISTLTIQRTEQRDSAMYRCASSLVAGLESNEQFFGPGTRLTVL.

This chain uses TRBV6-4 with TRBJ2-1; TRBD1 agrees at 8 bases. The CDR3 runs 15 residues. J was trimmed by 9 bases and V by 2 bases; bases with no gene match: 9. CDR1 is MRHNA, CDR2 SNTAGT, per germline. The CDR3 nucleotides are TGTGCCAGCAGTGACCTTTGGACAGGGAACGGTGAGCAGTTCTTC. It codes for CASSDLWTGNGEQFF.

V and J are TRBV27 and TRBJ2-5; perhaps TRBD2 as D (5 bases). CDR3 length: 15 amino acids. CDR1 and CDR2 (germline): MNHEY, SMNVEV (reference sequence). Trimming cost V 6 bases and J 5 bases, with 19 bases left between them. CDR3 region: CASRKGAVGWETQYF. For the CDR3, the DNA is TGTGCCAGCAGGAAGGGAGCGGTAGGGTGGGAGACCCAGTACTTC.

This clone was counted a few times. V and J are TRBV7-6 and TRBJ1-6; D not resolved. The germline V and J ends were trimmed by 5 bases and 7 bases, with 24 bases remaining between them. The CDR3 consists of 18 residues. Germline CDR1 and CDR2: SGHVS and FNYEAQ. CDR3 coding DNA: TGTGCCAGCAGCAAATCGAATTTAGGTGCGGGGTCCAATTCACCCCTCCACTTT. This codes for CASSKSNLGAGSNSPLHF.

The chain carries TRBV24-1 and TRBJ2-3, with 11 nucleotides matching TRBD2. V gave up 4 bases and J gave up 5 bases; unmatched junction bases: 7. CDR1 and CDR2 (germline): KGHDR, SFDVKD. The CDR3 length is 16 residues. CDR3 in amino acids: CATSDPTSGRVDTQYF. CDR3 DNA: TGTGCCACCAGTGACCCAACTAGCGGGAGAGTAGATACGCAGTATTTT.

V usage is TRBV19 and J usage is TRBJ1-1, with D hard to call. Trimming shortened V by 4 bases and J by 2 bases, and 11 bases separated the two germline ends. CDR1 is LNHDA and CDR2 is SQIVND in the germline V gene (reference sequence). The CDR3 sequence is 14 residues long. The CDR3 coding sequence is TGTGCCAGTAGTACCTGGGCCCCCAACACTGAAGCTTTCTTT. The encoded protein is CASSTWAPNTEAFF.

This clone was picked up a small number of times. CDR3 sequence: CASSVGGPVVRNTIYF. The DNA of the CDR3 is TGTGCCAGCAGTGTTGGGGGCCCGGTTGTTAGGAACACCATATATTTT. The chain has TRBV25-1 and TRBJ1-3; the D gene is possibly TRBD1 (6 bases). With 4 bases removed from V and 7 bases from J, the gap between germline ends came to 20 bases. This CDR3 has 16 residues. The germline CDR1 and CDR2 sequences are MGHDK and SYGVNS. The entire variable domain, with the rest obtained from reference TRBV25-1 and TRBJ1-3, is as follows: EADIYQTPRYLVIGTGKKITLECSQTMGHDKMYWYQQDPGMELHLIHYSYGVNSTEKGDLSSESTVSRIRTEHFPLTLESARPSHTSQYLCASSVGGPVVRNTIYFGEGSWLTVV.

This chain links TRBV7-3 with TRBJ1-1; D is perhaps TRBD1 (6 bases). The CDR3 contains 13 residues. Per the germline V gene, CDR1 is SGHTA and CDR2 is FQGTGA. The V and J ends lost 5 bases and 1 base respectively, with 8 bases between them. CDR3 sequence reads: CASSVQGNTEAFF. The DNA of the CDR3 is TGTGCCAGCAGCGTACAGGGGAACACTGAAGCTTTCTTT.